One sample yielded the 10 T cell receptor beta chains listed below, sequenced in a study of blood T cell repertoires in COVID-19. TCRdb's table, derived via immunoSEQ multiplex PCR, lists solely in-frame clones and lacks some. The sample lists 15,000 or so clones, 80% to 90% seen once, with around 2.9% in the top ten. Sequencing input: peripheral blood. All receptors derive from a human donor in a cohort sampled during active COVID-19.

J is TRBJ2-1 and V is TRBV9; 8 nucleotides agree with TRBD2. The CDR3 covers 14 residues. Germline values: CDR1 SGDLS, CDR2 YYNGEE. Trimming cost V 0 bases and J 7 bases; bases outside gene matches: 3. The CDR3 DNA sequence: TGTGCCAGCAGCGTAGGCGGGGGGCGGAATGAGCAGTTCTTC. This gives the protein CASSVGGGRNEQFF.

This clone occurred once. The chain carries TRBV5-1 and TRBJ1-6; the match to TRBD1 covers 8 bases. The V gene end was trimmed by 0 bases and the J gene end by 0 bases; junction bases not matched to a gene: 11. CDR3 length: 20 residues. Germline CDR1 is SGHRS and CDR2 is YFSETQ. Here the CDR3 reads CASSLALRGHRDSYNSPLHF. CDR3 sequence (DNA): TGCGCCAGCAGCTTGGCCCTCAGGGGGCATAGGGACTCCTATAATTCACCCCTCCACTTT.

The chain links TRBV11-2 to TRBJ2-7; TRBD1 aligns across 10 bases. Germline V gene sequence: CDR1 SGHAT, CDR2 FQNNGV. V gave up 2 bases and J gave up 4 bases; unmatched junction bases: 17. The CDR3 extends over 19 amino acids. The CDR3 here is CASSLWVGQGPRDQYEQYF. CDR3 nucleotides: TGTGCCAGCAGCTTATGGGTGGGACAGGGGCCGCGGGACCAATACGAGCAGTACTTC.

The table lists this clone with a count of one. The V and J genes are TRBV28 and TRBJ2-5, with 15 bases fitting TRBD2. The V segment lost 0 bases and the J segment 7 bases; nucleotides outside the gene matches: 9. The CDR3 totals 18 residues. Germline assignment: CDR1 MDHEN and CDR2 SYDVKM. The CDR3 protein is CASSLWGTSGRPPGTQYF. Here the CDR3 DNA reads TGTGCCAGCAGTTTATGGGGGACTAGCGGGAGGCCCCCAGGGACCCAGTACTTC. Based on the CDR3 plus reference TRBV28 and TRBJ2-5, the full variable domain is DVKVTQSSRYLVKRTGEKVFLECVQDMDHENMFWYRQDPGLGLRLIYFSYDVKMKEKGDIPEGYSVSREKKERFSLILESASTNQTSMYLCASSLWGTSGRPPGTQYFGPGTRLLVL.

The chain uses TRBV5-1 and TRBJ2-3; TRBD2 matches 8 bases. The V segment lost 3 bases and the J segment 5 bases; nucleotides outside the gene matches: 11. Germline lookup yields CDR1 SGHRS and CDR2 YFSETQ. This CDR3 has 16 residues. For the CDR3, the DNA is TGCGCCAGCAGCTCGATCGGGACTAGATTTGGAGATACGCAGTATTTT. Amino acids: CASSSIGTRFGDTQYF.

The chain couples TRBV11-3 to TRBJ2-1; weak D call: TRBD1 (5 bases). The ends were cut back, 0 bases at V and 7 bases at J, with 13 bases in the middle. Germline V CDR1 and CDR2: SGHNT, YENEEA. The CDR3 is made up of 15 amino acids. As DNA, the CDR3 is TGTGCCAGCAGCTTAGACACCGCAAGGGGTAATGAGCAGTTCTTC. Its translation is CASSLDTARGNEQFF.

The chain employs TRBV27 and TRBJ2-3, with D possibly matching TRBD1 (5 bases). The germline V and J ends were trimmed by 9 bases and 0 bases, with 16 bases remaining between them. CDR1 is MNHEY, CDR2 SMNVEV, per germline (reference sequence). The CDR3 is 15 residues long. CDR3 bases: TGTGCCAGTGGGATCGCAGGGCCAAGCACAGATACGCAGTATTTT. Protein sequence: CASGIAGPSTDTQYF.

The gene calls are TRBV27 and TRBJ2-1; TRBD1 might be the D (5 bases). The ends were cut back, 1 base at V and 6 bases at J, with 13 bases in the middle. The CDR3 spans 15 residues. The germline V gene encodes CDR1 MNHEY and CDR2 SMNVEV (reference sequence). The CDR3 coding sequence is TGTGCCAGCAGTTTATTTGCTGGGGCTGGCAATGAGCAGTTCTTC. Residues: CASSLFAGAGNEQFF.

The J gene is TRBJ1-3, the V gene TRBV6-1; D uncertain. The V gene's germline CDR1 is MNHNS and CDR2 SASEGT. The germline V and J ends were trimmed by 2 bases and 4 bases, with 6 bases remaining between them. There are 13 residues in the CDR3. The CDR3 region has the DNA TGTGCCAGCAGTGAATCCGCGGGAAACACCATATATTTT. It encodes CASSESAGNTIYF.

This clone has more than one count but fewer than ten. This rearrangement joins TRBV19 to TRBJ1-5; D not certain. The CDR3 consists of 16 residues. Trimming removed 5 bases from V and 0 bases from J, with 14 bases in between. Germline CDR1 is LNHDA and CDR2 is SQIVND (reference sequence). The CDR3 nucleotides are TGTGCCAGTAGTGAATCAGGCTATTATAGCAATCAGCCCCAGCATTTT. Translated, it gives CASSESGYYSNQPQHF. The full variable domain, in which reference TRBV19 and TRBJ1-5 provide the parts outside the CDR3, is DGGITQSPKYLFRKEGQNVTLSCEQNLNHDAMYWYRQDPGQGLRLIYYSQIVNDFQKGDIAEGYSVSREKKESFPLTVTSAQKNPTAFYLCASSESGYYSNQPQHFGDGTRLSIL.